These 7 T cell receptor beta chains were sequenced from one sample in a study of shared clonotypes between healthy human individuals. Data came from immunoSEQ multiplex PCR; TCRdb stores just in-frame clones and leaves some out. Of around 2,000,000 clones in the sample, around 93% are singletons; the top ten hold about 1.5%. Naive CD8 cells comprised CD45RO-negative, CCR7-positively selected cells, excluding terminally differentiated effector memory CD45RA+ cells. The sample comprised naive CD8+ T cells from PBMCs. The receptors come from a man younger than 35 in good health. Some clones in this sample may be carry-over from other donors' samples.

This chain connects TRBV9 to TRBJ2-1; no reliable D call. V was cut by 0 bases and J by 3 bases, with 10 bases left in between. Germline V lookup: CDR1 SGDLS, CDR2 YYNGEE. There are 15 residues in the CDR3. CDR3 nucleotides: TGTGCCAGCAGCGTAGTACCAGCTCTCTACAATGAGCAGTTCTTC. The encoded protein is CASSVVPALYNEQFF. The variable domain in full, with the rest retrieved from reference TRBV9 and TRBJ2-1, is DSGVTQTPKHLITATGQRVTLRCSPRSGDLSVYWYQQSLDQGLQFLIQYYNGEERAKGNILERFSAQQFPDLHSELNLSSLELGDSALYFCASSVVPALYNEQFFGPGTRLTVL.

This chain joins TRBV10-2 and TRBJ2-3; D is possibly TRBD1 (6 bases). This CDR3 spans 16 amino acids. CDR1 is WSHSY, CDR2 SAAADI, per germline. V gave up 1 base and J gave up 0 bases, with 11 bases separating them. The CDR3 here is CASSEWGTKSTDTQYF. The DNA for the CDR3 is TGCGCCAGCAGTGAGTGGGGGACAAAGAGCACAGATACGCAGTATTTT.

The V call is TRBV10-3, the J call TRBJ2-5, with 13 bases aligning to TRBD2. Germline CDR1 is ENHRY and CDR2 is SYGVKD. V gave up 3 bases and J gave up 5 bases; unmatched junction bases: 15. The CDR3 spans 19 residues. The CDR3 sequence is CAISEFRTSGSRGWETQYF. The CDR3, as DNA: TGTGCCATCAGTGAATTTAGGACTAGCGGGAGCCGAGGGTGGGAGACCCAGTACTTC.

The chain recombines TRBV9 with TRBJ2-7; 8 bases agree with TRBD2. Losses at the gene ends were 0 bases for V and 7 bases for J; bases not matched to a gene: 12. Germline V gene sequence: CDR1 SGDLS, CDR2 YYNGEE. This CDR3 is built from 16 residues. In DNA, the CDR3 is TGTGCCAGCAGCGTAGGTGGAGGTGCGGGAGGCGTGGAGCAGTACTTC. It translates to CASSVGGGAGGVEQYF.

The sample holds a few counts of this clone. The CDR3 loop is CASTGPGELFF. In nucleotides, the CDR3 is TGTGCCAGCACAGGGCCCGGGGAGCTGTTTTTT. J is TRBJ2-2 and V is TRBV7-9; D might be TRBD1 (5 bases). CDR3 length equals 11 residues. V was clipped by 7 bases and J by 6 bases, with 6 bases between them. Germline-derived CDR1 and CDR2 are SEHNR and FQNEAQ (reference sequence).

CDR3 nucleotide sequence: TGTGCCAGCAGTCGCCGGGACAGGGACTACGAGCAGTACTTC. This encodes CASSRRDRDYEQYF. This chain connects TRBV28 to TRBJ2-7; TRBD1 matches 9 bases. Germline V gives CDR1 MDHEN, CDR2 SYDVKM. The CDR3 covers 14 residues. Trimming cost V 5 bases and J 3 bases; bases outside gene matches: 5.

This clone was recorded only once. The J gene is TRBJ1-1, the V gene TRBV30; 11 bases line up with TRBD1. The CDR3 sequence is 18 residues long. Germline V gene data show CDR1 as GTSNPN and CDR2 as SVGIG (reference sequence). With V trimmed by 2 bases and J by 0 bases, 11 bases remained unmatched. Written as DNA, the CDR3 is TGTGCCTGGAGTCCCCGGGGACAGGGGGTTTGGGTGAACACTGAAGCTTTCTTT. Its translation is CAWSPRGQGVWVNTEAFF.